Below are 30 T cell receptor beta chains sequenced from a single sample in a study of cytotoxic CD8 clonotypes in ibrutinib-treated CLL. Here immunoSEQ multiplex PCR was the method, and the copy in TCRdb shows in-frame clones only, minus some. The sample has under 200,000 clones, 81% seen once. The sample was PBMCs, taken after 12 months of ibrutinib treatment. These TCRs come from a human donor with chronic lymphocytic leukemia.

The rearrangement joins TRBV4-1 to TRBJ2-3; D tentatively reads TRBD1 or TRBD2 (5 bases each). Germline CDR1 is MGHRA and CDR2 is YSYEKL. V lost 0 bases, J lost 6 bases, and 7 bases lay in between. The CDR3 spans 13 residues. The CDR3 DNA sequence: TGCGCCAGCAGCCAAGATCGGGGCGATACGCAGTATTTT. This translates into CASSQDRGDTQYF.

The rearrangement links TRBV2 to TRBJ2-1; 7 bases agree with TRBD2. The CDR3 extends over 13 amino acids. J gave up 6 bases and V 6 bases, and 5 bases lay outside the gene matches. The V gene's germline CDR1 is SNHLY and CDR2 FYNNEI. The CDR3 DNA follows: TGTGCCAGCAGGGGGGAGGGCTTCAATGAGCAGTTCTTC. Protein product: CASRGEGFNEQFF.

The J gene is TRBJ2-5, the V gene TRBV12-5; D might be TRBD1 (6 bases). The germline gives CDR1 LGHNT, CDR2 FRNRAP. V dropped 1 base and J dropped 5 bases, with 17 bases sitting between them. There are 16 residues in the CDR3. The DNA for the CDR3 is TGTGCTAGTGGTTTGGAAAAATCAGGGGTCTTGGAGACCCAGTACTTC. This translates into CASGLEKSGVLETQYF. The full variable domain, in which reference TRBV12-5 and TRBJ2-5 provide the parts outside the CDR3, is DARVTQTPRHKVTEMGQEVTMRCQPILGHNTVFWYRQTMMQGLELLAYFRNRAPLDDSGMPKDRFSAEMPDATLATLKIQPSEPRDSAVYFCASGLEKSGVLETQYFGPGTRLLVL.

This clone was counted between two and nine times. The chain has TRBV9 and TRBJ2-5, with no clear D. V lost 4 bases, J lost 5 bases, and 15 bases lay in between. Germline V gene data show CDR1 as SGDLS and CDR2 as YYNGEE. The CDR3 is 14 residues long. CDR3 region: CASSLHLDTETQYF. In nucleotides, the CDR3 is TGTGCCAGCAGCCTCCATCTCGACACGGAGACCCAGTACTTC.

This clone occurred once. The chain carries TRBV6-5 and TRBJ1-1, with 8 bases aligning to TRBD1. In germline, CDR1 is MNHEY, CDR2 SVGAGI. Trimming cost V 6 bases and J 11 bases; bases outside gene matches: 17. This CDR3 is 15 amino acids long. For the CDR3, the DNA is TGTGCCAGCAGGCCCCGATTGACAGGGGAGGTGCGGGCTTTCTTT. Its protein product is CASRPRLTGEVRAFF.

The CDR3: CASTGRGYQPQHF. DNA for the CDR3: TGTGCCAGCACCGGGCGGGGATATCAGCCCCAGCATTTT. The V gene is TRBV6-5, the J gene TRBJ1-5; D call uncertain. This CDR3 is built from 13 residues. Deletions cut 7 bases from V and 5 bases from J, with 12 bases between. Germline CDR1 and CDR2: MNHEY and SVGAGI.

The chain has TRBV6-1 and TRBJ2-5, with 9 nucleotides matching TRBD1. The CDR3 is 14 amino acids. V was pared by 5 bases and J by 3 bases, with 4 bases of the junction left unmatched. Germline lookup yields CDR1 MNHNS and CDR2 SASEGT. This CDR3 is CASSLRTGEETQYF. CDR3 coding DNA: TGTGCCAGCAGTTTACGGACAGGGGAAGAGACCCAGTACTTC.

This rearrangement joins TRBV2 to TRBJ2-7; D is unresolved. Trimming took off 4 bases at V and 3 bases at J, with 7 bases between the two ends. Germline V gives CDR1 SNHLY, CDR2 FYNNEI. CDR3 length: 12 amino acids. The CDR3 DNA reads as TGTGCCAGCAGTGCCCTTAACTACGAGCAGTACTTC. This encodes CASSALNYEQYF. The full variable domain, its missing parts supplied by reference TRBV2 and TRBJ2-7, is EPEVTQTPSHQVTQMGQEVILRCVPISNHLYFYWYRQILGQKVEFLVSFYNNEISEKSEIFDDQFSVERPDGSNFTLKIRSTKLEDSAMYFCASSALNYEQYFGPGTRLTVT.

This clone was counted between two and nine times. V gene TRBV7-2 combines with J gene TRBJ2-6; no definite D call. The V gene lost 3 bases and the J gene lost 2 bases, with 11 bases spanning the gap. The CDR3 consists of 16 residues. CDR1 is SGHTA and CDR2 is FQGNSA in the germline V gene. CDR3 protein: CASSFSRETGANVLTF. The CDR3 DNA follows: TGTGCCAGCAGCTTCTCTCGTGAAACTGGGGCCAACGTCCTGACTTTC.

V gene TRBV7-9 combines with J gene TRBJ2-5; a weak D match, TRBD2 (6 bases). With 5 bases removed from V and 4 bases from J, the gap between germline ends came to 20 bases. Germline loops: CDR1 SEHNR, CDR2 FQNEAQ (reference sequence). The CDR3 consists of 16 residues. CDR3 residues: CASSPRGGSKRETQYF. CDR3 bases: TGTGCCAGCAGCCCCCGTGGGGGGAGTAAAAGAGAGACCCAGTACTTC.

The V and J genes are TRBV4-3 and TRBJ2-7; the D is unclear. Germline V gene sequence: CDR1 LGHNA, CDR2 YSLEER. This CDR3 is 12 amino acids long. Trimming left V 0 bases short and J 6 bases short, with 6 bases between. CDR3 amino acids: CASSQDRGEQYF. The CDR3 region has the DNA TGCGCCAGCAGCCAAGATAGAGGCGAGCAGTACTTC.

The genes are TRBV28 and TRBJ2-3; 8 bases map to TRBD1. J gave up 2 bases and V 5 bases, and 3 bases lay outside the gene matches. The germline CDR1 and CDR2 sequences are MDHEN and SYDVKM. CDR3 length equals 14 residues. CDR3 bases: TGTGCCAGCAGTCAGGGGGCAGTCACAGATACGCAGTATTTT. It translates to CASSQGAVTDTQYF.

The chain carries TRBV30 and TRBJ2-3; 9 nucleotides match TRBD2. The CDR3 consists of 17 residues. The V gene's germline CDR1 is GTSNPN and CDR2 SVGIG (reference sequence). V dropped 3 bases and J dropped 3; count of bases not matched to a gene: 13. The CDR3 DNA sequence: TGTGCCTGGAGGAGCGGGAGGCCACTTTTTAGAACAGATACGCAGTATTTT. It translates to CAWRSGRPLFRTDTQYF.

The chain carries TRBV27 and TRBJ2-2, with 7 bases matching TRBD1. The germline V gene has CDR1 MNHEY and CDR2 SMNVEV (reference sequence). The CDR3 spans 17 residues. V gave up 3 bases and J gave up 6 bases; unmatched junction bases: 13. CDR3 residues: CASSFRRTGARAGELFF. CDR3 nucleotide sequence: TGTGCCAGCAGTTTTCGGCGCACAGGGGCGAGGGCCGGGGAGCTGTTTTTT.

The J gene is TRBJ2-5, the V gene TRBV7-2, with 8 bases aligning to TRBD2. Per the germline V gene, CDR1 is SGHTA and CDR2 is FQGNSA. V trimming: 5 bases; J trimming: 5 bases; junction bases outside the gene matches: 10. CDR3 length equals 15 residues. DNA for the CDR3: TGTGCCAGCAGCCCCCGCGGGGGGCGGGGGGAGACCCAGTACTTC. Translating it yields CASSPRGGRGETQYF.

CDR3: CASSPPDLSYEQYF. CDR3 DNA sequence: TGTGCCAGCTCACCACCGGATCTCTCCTACGAGCAGTACTTC. The chain uses TRBV18 and TRBJ2-7; D gene ambiguous. The CDR3 is 14 amino acids. Germline CDR1 reads KGHSH; CDR2 reads LQKENI. Trimming left V 0 bases short and J 0 bases short, with 6 bases between. Filled out from reference TRBV18 and TRBJ2-7, the complete variable domain reads NAGVMQNPRHLVRRRGQEARLRCSPMKGHSHVYWYRQLPEEGLKFMVYLQKENIIDESGMPKERFSAEFPKEGPSILRIQQVVRGDSAAYFCASSPPDLSYEQYFGPGTRLTVT.

Details on this clone: A junction boundary mismatches the germline segment, possibly from a read error. The chain combines TRBV7-7 with TRBJ2-1; 7 bases align to TRBD2. Per the germline V gene, CDR1 is SSHAT and CDR2 is FNYEAQ (reference sequence). There are 15 residues in the CDR3. The chain's CDR3 is CASSSQAGEYNEQFF. The CDR3 DNA reads TGTGCTAGCAGTTCCCAGGCGGGAGAGTACAATGAGCAGTTCTTC.

The chain couples TRBV11-2 to TRBJ2-7; D is undetermined. CDR1 and CDR2 from the germline V gene are SGHAT and FQNNGV. Trimming cost V 7 bases and J 4 bases, with 11 bases left between them. The CDR3 extends over 12 amino acids. CDR3 nucleotides: TGTGCCAGCACCCCCACCCGGTACGAGCAGTACTTC. The encoded protein is CASTPTRYEQYF. The full variable domain, completed using reference TRBV11-2 and TRBJ2-7, is EAGVAQSPRYKIIEKRQSVAFWCNPISGHATLYWYQQILGQGPKLLIQFQNNGVVDDSQLPKDRFSAERLKGVDSTLKIQPAKLEDSAVYLCASTPTRYEQYFGPGTRLTVT.

This rearrangement joins TRBV5-5 to TRBJ2-7; D not certain. The germline V gene has CDR1 SGHKS and CDR2 YYEKEE (reference sequence). The CDR3 has 15 residues. With 2 bases removed from V and 3 bases from J, the gap between germline ends came to 15 bases. CDR3 nucleotide sequence: TGTGCCAGCAGCTTTGGCCAGAGTATAGACTACGAGCAGTACTTC. Its translation: CASSFGQSIDYEQYF.

The genes are TRBV7-2 and TRBJ1-3; D is unresolved. The germline V gene encodes CDR1 SGHTA and CDR2 FQGNSA. The V gene lost 4 bases and the J gene lost 4 bases, with 5 bases spanning the gap. The CDR3 length is 12 residues. CDR3 in DNA: TGTGCCAGCAGCTCCGCAGGAAACACCATATATTTT. Translation: CASSSAGNTIYF.

The chain recombines TRBV27 with TRBJ1-2; D might be TRBD1 (6 bases). V lost 2 bases and J 8 bases, leaving 15 bases between the germline ends. The CDR3 is made up of 14 amino acids. Germline loops: CDR1 MNHEY, CDR2 SMNVEV (reference sequence). CDR3 sequence: CASSLTYRAGGYTF. Written as DNA, the CDR3 is TGTGCCAGCAGTTTAACCTACAGGGCTGGAGGCTACACCTTC.

Here the CDR3 reads CASSLDGLSNEKLFF. DNA of the CDR3: TGCGCCAGCAGCTTGGACGGGCTTTCTAATGAAAAACTGTTTTTT. The chain joins TRBV5-1 to TRBJ1-4; no definite D call. Trimming pared 0 bases from V and 3 bases from J, leaving 9 bases between. This CDR3 is 15 amino acids long. CDR1 and CDR2 (germline): SGHRS, YFSETQ.

As concerns this clone: A junction boundary mismatches the germline segment, possibly from a read error. The gene calls are TRBV6-6 and TRBJ1-4; D not resolved. This CDR3 has 12 residues. Germline V gives CDR1 MNHNY, CDR2 SVGAGI (reference sequence). CDR3 DNA: TGTGCCAGCGGCTTGGCTAACGAAAAACTGTTTTTT. It yields the protein CASGLANEKLFF.

J is TRBJ1-3 and V is TRBV19; perhaps TRBD1 as D (6 bases). The CDR3 length is 13 residues. Germline CDR1 reads LNHDA; CDR2 reads SQIVND (reference sequence). V dropped 4 bases and J dropped 5 bases, with 9 bases sitting between them. CDR3 in amino acids: CASSTRGRNTIYF. The CDR3 DNA sequence: TGTGCCAGTAGTACCAGGGGTAGAAACACCATATATTTT.

This chain uses TRBV4-3 with TRBJ1-1; tentatively, D is TRBD1 (5 bases). This CDR3 contains 18 residues. Germline CDR1 LGHNA, CDR2 YSLEER. The V end was cut by 4 bases, the J end by 0 bases, with 21 bases between. In nucleotides, the CDR3 is TGCGCCAGCAGCCGCGACAGCCTCCTCGGCGGTCTGAACACTGAAGCTTTCTTT. Translating gives CASSRDSLLGGLNTEAFF.

The V call is TRBV5-1, the J call TRBJ2-5; D could derive from TRBD1 or TRBD2 (5 bases each). CDR1 and CDR2 (germline): SGHRS, YFSETQ. The CDR3 extends over 15 amino acids. Trimming removed 4 bases from V and 1 base from J, with 14 bases in between. The CDR3 spells CASSPGPGTQETQYF. The CDR3 nucleotides read TGCGCCAGCAGCCCGGGGCCGGGTACCCAAGAGACCCAGTACTTC.

V is TRBV28 and J is TRBJ2-3; TRBD1 might be the D (6 bases). The CDR3 is 12 residues long. Germline CDR1 and CDR2: MDHEN and SYDVKM. Deletions cut 5 bases from V and 6 bases from J, with 9 bases between. CDR3 sequence (DNA): TGTGCCAGCAGTCGCGACAGGGATACGCAGTATTTT. It encodes CASSRDRDTQYF.

The chain links TRBV7-9 to TRBJ2-7; D not resolved. From germline, CDR1 is SEHNR and CDR2 FQNEAQ (reference sequence). CDR3 length: 12 amino acids. V dropped 4 bases and J dropped 2 bases, with 6 bases sitting between them. CDR3 bases: TGTGCCAGCAGCTATGGGCCCTACGAGCAGTACTTC. Protein product: CASSYGPYEQYF.

The chain carries TRBV5-6 and TRBJ1-2; D is undetermined. The CDR3 is 13 amino acids. From germline, CDR1 is SGHDT and CDR2 YYEEEE. V was cut by 0 bases and J by 8 bases, with 11 bases left in between. The CDR3 sequence: CASSLGPTRGYTF. CDR3 bases: TGTGCCAGCAGCTTGGGGCCTACTAGGGGCTACACCTTC. Together with reference TRBV5-6 and TRBJ1-2, the CDR3 gives the full variable domain: DAGVTQSPTHLIKTRGQQVTLRCSPKSGHDTVSWYQQALGQGPQFIFQYYEEEERQRGNFPDRFSGHQFPNYSSELNVNALLLGDSALYLCASSLGPTRGYTFGSGTRLTVV.

The rearrangement links TRBV5-1 to TRBJ2-2; TRBD1 matches 10 bases. J lost 7 bases, V lost 4 bases, and 4 bases had no gene match. CDR3 length equals 14 residues. The germline V gene has CDR1 SGHRS and CDR2 YFSETQ. The chain's CDR3 is CASSMTGGGGELFF. DNA of the CDR3: TGCGCCAGCAGCATGACAGGGGGCGGCGGGGAGCTGTTTTTT. Supplemented by reference TRBV5-1 and TRBJ2-2, the full variable domain reads KAGVTQTPRYLIKTRGQQVTLSCSPISGHRSVSWYQQTPGQGLQFLFEYFSETQRNKGNFPGRFSGRQFSNSRSEMNVSTLELGDSALYLCASSMTGGGGELFFGEGSRLTVL.